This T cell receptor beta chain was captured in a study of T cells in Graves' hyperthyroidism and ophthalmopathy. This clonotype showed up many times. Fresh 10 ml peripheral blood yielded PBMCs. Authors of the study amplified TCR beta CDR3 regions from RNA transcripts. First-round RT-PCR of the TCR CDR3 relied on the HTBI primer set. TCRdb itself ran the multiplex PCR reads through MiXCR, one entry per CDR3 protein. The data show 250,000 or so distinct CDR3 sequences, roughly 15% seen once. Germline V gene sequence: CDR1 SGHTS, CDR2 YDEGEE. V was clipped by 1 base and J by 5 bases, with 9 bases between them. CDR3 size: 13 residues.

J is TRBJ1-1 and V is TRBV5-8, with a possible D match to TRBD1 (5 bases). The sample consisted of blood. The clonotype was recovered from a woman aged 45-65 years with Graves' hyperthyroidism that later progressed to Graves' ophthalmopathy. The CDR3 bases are TGTGCCAGCAGCTTGTTGAGGGGAACTGAAGCTTTCTTT. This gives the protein CASSLLRGTEAFF.